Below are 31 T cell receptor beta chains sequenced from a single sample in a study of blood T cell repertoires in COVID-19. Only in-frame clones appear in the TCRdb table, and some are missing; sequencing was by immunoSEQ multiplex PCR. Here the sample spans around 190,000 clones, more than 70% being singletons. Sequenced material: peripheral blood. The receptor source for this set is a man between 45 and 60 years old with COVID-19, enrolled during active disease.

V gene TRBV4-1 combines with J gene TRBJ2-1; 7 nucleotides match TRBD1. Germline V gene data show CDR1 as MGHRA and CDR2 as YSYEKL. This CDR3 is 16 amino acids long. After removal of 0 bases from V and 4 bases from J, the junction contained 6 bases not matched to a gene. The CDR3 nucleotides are TGCGCCAGCAGCCAAGAGGTGACAGGGTTTTACAATGAGCAGTTCTTC. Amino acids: CASSQEVTGFYNEQFF.

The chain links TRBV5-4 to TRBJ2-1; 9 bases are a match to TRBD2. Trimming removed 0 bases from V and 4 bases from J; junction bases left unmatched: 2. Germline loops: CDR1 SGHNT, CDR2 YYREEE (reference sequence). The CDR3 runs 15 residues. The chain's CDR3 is CASSLGSGSYNEQFF. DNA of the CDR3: TGTGCCAGCAGCTTGGGTAGCGGGAGTTACAATGAGCAGTTCTTC.

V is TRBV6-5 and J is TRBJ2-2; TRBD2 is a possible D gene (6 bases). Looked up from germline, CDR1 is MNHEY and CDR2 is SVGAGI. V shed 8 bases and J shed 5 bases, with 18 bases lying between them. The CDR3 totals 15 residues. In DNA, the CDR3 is TGTGCCAGCCGATCGACAGCCGGGACTACCGGGGAGCTGTTTTTT. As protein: CASRSTAGTTGELFF.

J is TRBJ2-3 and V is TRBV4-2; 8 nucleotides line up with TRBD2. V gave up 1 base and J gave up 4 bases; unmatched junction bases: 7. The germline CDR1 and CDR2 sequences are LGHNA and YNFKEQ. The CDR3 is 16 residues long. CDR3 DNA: TGTGCCAGCAGCCAAGTAGCGGGGAGTACGGCAGATACGCAGTATTTT. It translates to CASSQVAGSTADTQYF.

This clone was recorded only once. The CDR3 reads CASSLTPGGQYNEQFF. The CDR3 DNA reads TGTGCCAGCAGCTTAACTCCGGGCGGACAATACAATGAGCAGTTCTTC. The chain has TRBV7-3 and TRBJ2-1; possible D gene TRBD1, 5 bases. Germline assignment: CDR1 SGHTA and CDR2 FQGTGA. V lost 0 bases, J lost 4 bases, and 13 bases lay in between. The CDR3 covers 16 residues.

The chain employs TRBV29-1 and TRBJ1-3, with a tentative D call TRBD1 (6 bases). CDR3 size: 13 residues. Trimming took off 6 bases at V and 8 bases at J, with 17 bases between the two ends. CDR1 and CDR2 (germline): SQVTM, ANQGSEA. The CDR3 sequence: CSVPGGPADTIYF. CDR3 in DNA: TGCAGCGTCCCTGGGGGCCCGGCGGACACCATATATTTT.

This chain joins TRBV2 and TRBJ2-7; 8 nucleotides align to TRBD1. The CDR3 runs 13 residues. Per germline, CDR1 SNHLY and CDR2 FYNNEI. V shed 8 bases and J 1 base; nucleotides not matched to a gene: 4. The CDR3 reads CASGGQGSYEQYF. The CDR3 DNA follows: TGTGCCAGCGGTGGACAGGGATCCTACGAGCAGTACTTC. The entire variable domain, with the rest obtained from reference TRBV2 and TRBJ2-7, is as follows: EPEVTQTPSHQVTQMGQEVILRCVPISNHLYFYWYRQILGQKVEFLVSFYNNEISEKSEIFDDQFSVERPDGSNFTLKIRSTKLEDSAMYFCASGGQGSYEQYFGPGTRLTVT.

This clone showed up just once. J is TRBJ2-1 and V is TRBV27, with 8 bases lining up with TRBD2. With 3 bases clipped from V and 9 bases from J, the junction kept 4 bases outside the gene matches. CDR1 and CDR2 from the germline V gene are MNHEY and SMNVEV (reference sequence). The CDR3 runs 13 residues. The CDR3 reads CASSFSRGGEQFF. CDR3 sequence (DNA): TGTGCCAGCAGTTTCTCTCGGGGGGGTGAGCAGTTCTTC.

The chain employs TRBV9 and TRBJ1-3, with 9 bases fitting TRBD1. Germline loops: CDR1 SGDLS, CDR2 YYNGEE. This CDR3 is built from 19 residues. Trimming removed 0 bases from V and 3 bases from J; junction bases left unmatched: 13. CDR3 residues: CASSVATGGTGLDGNTIYF. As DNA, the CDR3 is TGTGCCAGCAGCGTAGCTACAGGAGGGACAGGGCTGGATGGAAACACCATATATTTT.

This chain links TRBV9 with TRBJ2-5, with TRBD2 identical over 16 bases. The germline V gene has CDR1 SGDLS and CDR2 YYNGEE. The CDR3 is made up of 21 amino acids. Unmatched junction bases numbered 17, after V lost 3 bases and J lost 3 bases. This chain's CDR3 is CASSAHYGTSGGASKKETQYF. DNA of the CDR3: TGTGCCAGCAGCGCTCACTACGGGACTAGCGGGGGGGCGTCTAAGAAAGAGACCCAGTACTTC.

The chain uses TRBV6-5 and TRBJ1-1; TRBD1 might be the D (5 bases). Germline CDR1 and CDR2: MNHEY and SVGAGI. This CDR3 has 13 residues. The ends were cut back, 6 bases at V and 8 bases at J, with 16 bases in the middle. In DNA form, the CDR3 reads TGTGCCAGCAGCTACGACGGGCAGGGCGAAGCTTTCTTT. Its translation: CASSYDGQGEAFF.

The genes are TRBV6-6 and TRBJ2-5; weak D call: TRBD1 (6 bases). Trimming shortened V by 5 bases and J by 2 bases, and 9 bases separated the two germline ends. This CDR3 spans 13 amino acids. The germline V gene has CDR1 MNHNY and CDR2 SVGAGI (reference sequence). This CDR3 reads CASSGQSQETQYF. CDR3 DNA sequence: TGTGCCAGCAGTGGACAGAGTCAAGAGACCCAGTACTTC.

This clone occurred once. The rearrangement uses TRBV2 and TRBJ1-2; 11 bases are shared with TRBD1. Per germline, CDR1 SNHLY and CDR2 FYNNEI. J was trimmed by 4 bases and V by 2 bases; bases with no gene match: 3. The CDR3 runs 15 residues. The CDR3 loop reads CASSERTGGGYGYTF. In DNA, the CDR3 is TGTGCCAGCAGTGAACGGACAGGGGGCGGCTATGGCTACACCTTC.

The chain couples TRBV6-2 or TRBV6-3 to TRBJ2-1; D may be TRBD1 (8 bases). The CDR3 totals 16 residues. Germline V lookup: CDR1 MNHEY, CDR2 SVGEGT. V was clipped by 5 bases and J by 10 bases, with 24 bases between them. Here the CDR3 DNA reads TGTGCCAGCAGTCTCCAGGGGGCTAGCGGTAAAGCGGAGCAGTTCTTC. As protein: CASSLQGASGKAEQFF.

The CDR3 DNA sequence: TGTGCCAGCAGTCCCGGGACAGGTAGCAATCAGCCCCAGCATTTT. Protein: CASSPGTGSNQPQHF. The chain uses TRBV7-9 and TRBJ1-5; 8 bases match TRBD1. CDR1 SEHNR and CDR2 FQNEAQ come from the germline V gene (reference sequence). The CDR3 is 15 amino acids. V was pared by 6 bases and J by 0 bases, with 4 bases of the junction left unmatched.

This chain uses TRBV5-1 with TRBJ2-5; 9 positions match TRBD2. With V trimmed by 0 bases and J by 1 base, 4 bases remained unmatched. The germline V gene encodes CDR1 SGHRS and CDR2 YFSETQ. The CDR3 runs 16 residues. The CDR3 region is CASSLVPSGAQETQYF. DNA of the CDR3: TGCGCCAGCAGCTTGGTGCCTAGCGGGGCCCAAGAGACCCAGTACTTC.

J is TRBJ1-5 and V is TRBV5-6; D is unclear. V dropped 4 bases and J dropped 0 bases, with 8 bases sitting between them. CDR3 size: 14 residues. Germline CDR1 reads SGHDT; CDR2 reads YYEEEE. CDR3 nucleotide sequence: TGTGCCAGCAGCCCTGCGGGTAGCAATCAGCCCCAGCATTTT. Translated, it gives CASSPAGSNQPQHF.

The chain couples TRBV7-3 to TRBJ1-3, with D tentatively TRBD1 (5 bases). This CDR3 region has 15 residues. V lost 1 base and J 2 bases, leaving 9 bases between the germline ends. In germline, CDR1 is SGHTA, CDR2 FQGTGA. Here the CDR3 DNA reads TGTGCCAGCAGCTTAAGCCCAGGGCCTGGAAACACCATATATTTT. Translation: CASSLSPGPGNTIYF.

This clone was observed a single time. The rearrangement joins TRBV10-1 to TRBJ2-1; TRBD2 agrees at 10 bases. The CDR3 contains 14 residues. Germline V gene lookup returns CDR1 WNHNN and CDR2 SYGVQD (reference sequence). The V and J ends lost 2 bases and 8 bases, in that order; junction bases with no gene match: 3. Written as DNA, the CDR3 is TGCGCCAGCAGTGAGAGCGGGAGGGACTATGAGCAGTTCTTC. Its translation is CASSESGRDYEQFF.

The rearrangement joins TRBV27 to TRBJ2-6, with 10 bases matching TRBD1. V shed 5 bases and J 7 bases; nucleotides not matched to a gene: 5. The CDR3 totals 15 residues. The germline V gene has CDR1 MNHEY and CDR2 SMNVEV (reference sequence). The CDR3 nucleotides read TGTGCCAGCAGTCTTCGGACAGGGGGTGCCAACGTCCTGACTTTC. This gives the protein CASSLRTGGANVLTF.

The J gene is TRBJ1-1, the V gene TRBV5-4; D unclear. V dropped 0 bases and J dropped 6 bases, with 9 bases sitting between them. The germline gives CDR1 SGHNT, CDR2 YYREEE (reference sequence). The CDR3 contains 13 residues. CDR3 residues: CASSLGREAEAFF. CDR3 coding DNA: TGTGCCAGCAGCTTGGGGCGGGAAGCTGAAGCTTTCTTT.

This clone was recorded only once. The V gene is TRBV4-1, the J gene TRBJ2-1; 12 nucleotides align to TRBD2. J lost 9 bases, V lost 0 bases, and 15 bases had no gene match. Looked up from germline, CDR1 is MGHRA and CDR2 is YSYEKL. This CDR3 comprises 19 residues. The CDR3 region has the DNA TGCGCCAGCAGCCAAGAGATGGTGACGAGGACTAGCGGGATTATTGAGCAGTTCTTC. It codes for CASSQEMVTRTSGIIEQFF.

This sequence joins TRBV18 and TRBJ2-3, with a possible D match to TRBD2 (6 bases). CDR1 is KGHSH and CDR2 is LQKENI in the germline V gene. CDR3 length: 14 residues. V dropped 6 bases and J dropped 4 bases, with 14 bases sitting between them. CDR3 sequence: CASSSRGLADTQYF. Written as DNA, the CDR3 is TGTGCCAGCTCTTCTCGGGGACTGGCAGATACGCAGTATTTT.

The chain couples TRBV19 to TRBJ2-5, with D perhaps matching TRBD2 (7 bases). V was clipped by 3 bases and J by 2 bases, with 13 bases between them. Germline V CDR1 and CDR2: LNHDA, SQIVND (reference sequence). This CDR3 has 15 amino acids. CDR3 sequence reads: CASSMGGAIQETQYF. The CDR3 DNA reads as TGTGCCAGTAGTATGGGGGGGGCTATACAAGAGACCCAGTACTTC.

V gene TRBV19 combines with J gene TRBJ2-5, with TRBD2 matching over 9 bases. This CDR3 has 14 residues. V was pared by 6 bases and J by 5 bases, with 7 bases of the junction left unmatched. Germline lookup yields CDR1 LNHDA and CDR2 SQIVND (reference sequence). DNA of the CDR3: TGTGCCAGTAGCGGAGCGGGAGGATTGGAGACCCAGTACTTC. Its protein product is CASSGAGGLETQYF.

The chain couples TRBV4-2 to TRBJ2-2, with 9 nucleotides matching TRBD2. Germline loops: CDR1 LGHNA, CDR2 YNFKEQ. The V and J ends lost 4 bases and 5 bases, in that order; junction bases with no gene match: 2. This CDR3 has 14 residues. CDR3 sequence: CASSRGGGTGELFF. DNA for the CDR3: TGTGCCAGCAGCCGCGGGGGGGGAACCGGGGAGCTGTTTTTT.

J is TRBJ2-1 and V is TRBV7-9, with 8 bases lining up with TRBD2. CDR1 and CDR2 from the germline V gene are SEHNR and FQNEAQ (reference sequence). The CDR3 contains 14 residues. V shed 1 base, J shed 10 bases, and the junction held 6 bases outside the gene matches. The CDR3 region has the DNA TGTGCCAGCAGCTTAGGTAGCGGGGTTTGGGAGCAGTTCTTC. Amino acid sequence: CASSLGSGVWEQFF.

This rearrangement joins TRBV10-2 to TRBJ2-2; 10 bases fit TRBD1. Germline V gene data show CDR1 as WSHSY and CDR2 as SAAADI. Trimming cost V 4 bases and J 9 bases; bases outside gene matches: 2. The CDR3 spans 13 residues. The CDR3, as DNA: TGCGCCAGCAGTGGGACAGGGGGACGGGAGCTGTTTTTT. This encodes CASSGTGGRELFF.

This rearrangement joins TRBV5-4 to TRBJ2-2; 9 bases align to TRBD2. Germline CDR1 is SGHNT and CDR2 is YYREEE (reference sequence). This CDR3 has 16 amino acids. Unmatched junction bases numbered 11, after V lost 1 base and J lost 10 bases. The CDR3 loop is CASSLWRIAGAQELFF. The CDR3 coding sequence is TGTGCCAGCAGCTTGTGGAGAATAGCGGGGGCGCAGGAGCTGTTTTTT.

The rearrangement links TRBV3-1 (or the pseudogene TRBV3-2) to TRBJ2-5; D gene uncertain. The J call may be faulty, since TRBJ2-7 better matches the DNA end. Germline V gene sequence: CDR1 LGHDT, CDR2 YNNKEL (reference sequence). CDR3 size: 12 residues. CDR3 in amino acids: CASSQVSYEQYF. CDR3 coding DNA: TGTGCCAGCAGCCAAGTTTCCTACGAGCAGTACTTC.

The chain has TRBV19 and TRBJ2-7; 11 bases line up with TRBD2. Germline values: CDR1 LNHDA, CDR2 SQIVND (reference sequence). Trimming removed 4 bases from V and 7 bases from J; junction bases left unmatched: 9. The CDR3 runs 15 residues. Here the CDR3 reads CASSTIAGGPGEQYF. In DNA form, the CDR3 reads TGTGCCAGTAGTACGATAGCGGGAGGGCCGGGAGAGCAGTACTTC.